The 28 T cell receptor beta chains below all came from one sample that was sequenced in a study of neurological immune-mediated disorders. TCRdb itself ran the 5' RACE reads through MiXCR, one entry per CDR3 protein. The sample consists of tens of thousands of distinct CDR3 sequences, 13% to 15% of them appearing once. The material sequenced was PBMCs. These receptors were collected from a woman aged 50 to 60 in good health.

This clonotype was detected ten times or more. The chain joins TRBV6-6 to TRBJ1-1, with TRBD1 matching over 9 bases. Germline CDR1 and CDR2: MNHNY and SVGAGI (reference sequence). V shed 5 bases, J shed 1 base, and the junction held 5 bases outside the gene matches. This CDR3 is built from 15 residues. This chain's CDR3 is CASSPGQGRNTEAFF. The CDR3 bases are TGTGCCAGCAGTCCTGGACAGGGGAGGAACACTGAAGCTTTCTTT.

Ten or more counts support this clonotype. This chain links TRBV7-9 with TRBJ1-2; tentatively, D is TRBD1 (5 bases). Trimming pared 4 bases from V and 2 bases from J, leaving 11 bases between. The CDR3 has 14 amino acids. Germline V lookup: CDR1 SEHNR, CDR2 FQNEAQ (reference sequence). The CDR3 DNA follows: TGTGCCAGCAGCTCCCCGGGGACCAACTATGGCTACACCTTC. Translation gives CASSSPGTNYGYTF.

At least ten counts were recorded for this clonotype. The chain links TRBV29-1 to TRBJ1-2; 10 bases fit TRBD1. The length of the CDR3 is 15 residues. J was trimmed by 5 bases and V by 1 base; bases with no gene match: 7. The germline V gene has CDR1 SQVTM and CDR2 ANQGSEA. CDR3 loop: CSVEGDRGGWYGYTF. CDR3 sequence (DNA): TGCAGCGTTGAAGGGGACAGGGGAGGCTGGTATGGCTACACCTTC.

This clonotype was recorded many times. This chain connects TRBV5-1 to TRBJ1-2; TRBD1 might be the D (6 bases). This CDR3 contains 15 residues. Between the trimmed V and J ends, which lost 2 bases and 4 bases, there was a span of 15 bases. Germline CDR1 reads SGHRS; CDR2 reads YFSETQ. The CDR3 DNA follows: TGCGCCAGCAGCTTAGTAGGGGGAGAGGTCTATGGCTACACCTTC. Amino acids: CASSLVGGEVYGYTF.

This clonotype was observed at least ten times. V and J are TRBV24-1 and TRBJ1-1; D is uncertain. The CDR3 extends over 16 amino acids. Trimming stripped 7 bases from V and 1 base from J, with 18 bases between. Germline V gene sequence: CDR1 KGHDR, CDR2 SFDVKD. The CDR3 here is CATRPASGEENTEAFF. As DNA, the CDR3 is TGTGCCACCAGGCCGGCGTCCGGGGAAGAGAACACTGAAGCTTTCTTT.

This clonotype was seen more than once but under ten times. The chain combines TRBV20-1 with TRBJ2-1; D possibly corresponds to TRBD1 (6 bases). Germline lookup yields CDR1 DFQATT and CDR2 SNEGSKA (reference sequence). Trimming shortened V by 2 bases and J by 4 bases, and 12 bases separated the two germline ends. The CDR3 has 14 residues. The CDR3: CSARQGSPYNEQFF. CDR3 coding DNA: TGCAGTGCTAGACAGGGGTCCCCTTACAATGAGCAGTTCTTC.

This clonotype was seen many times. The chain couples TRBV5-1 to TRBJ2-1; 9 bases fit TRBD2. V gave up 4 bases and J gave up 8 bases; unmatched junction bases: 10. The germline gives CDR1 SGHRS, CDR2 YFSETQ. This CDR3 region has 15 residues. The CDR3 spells CASSIPGTSMDEQFF. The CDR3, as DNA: TGCGCCAGCAGCATCCCCGGGACTAGCATGGATGAGCAGTTCTTC.

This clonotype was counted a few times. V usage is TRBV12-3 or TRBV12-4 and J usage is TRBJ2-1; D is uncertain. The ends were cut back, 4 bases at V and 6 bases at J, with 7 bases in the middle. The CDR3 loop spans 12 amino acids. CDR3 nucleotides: TGTGCCAGCAGTTCCCGGGTCAATGAGCAGTTCTTC. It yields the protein CASSSRVNEQFF.

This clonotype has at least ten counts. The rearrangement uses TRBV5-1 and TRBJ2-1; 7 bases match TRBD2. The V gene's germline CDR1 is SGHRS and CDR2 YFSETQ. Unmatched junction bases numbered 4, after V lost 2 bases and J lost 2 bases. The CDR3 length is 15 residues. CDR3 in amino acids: CASSLSGITYNEQFF. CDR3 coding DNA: TGCGCCAGCAGCTTAAGCGGGATAACCTACAATGAGCAGTTCTTC.

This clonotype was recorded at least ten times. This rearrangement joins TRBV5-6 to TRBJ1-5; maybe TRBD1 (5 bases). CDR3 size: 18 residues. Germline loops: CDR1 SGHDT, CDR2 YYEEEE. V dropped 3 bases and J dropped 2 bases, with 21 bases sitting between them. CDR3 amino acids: CASSSQGGTGFGNQPQHF. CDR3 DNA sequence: TGTGCCAGCAGCTCCCAAGGAGGGACGGGTTTCGGCAATCAGCCCCAGCATTTT.

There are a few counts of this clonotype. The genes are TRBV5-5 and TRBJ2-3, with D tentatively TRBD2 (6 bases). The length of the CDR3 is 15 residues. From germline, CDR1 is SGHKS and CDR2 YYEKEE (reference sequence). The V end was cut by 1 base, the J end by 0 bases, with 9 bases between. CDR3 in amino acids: CASSLPGGSTDTQYF. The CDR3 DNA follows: TGTGCCAGCAGCTTGCCCGGGGGAAGCACAGATACGCAGTATTTT.

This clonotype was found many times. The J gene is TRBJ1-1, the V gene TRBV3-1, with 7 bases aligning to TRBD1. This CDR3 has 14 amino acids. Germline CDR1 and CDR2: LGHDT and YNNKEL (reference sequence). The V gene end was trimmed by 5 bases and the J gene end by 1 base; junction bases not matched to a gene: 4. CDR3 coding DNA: TGTGCCAGCAGCGTGGGACAGAGGAACACTGAAGCTTTCTTT. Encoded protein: CASSVGQRNTEAFF. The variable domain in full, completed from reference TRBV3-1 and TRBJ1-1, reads DTAVSQTPKYLVTQMGNDKSIKCEQNLGHDTMYWYKQDSKKFLKIMFSYNNKELIINETVPNRFSPKSPDKAHLNLHINSLELGDSAVYFCASSVGQRNTEAFFGQGTRLTVV.

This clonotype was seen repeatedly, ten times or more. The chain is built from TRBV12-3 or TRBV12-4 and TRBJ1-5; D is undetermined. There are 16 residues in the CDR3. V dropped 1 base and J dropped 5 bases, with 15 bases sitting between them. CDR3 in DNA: TGTGCCAGCAGTTTAGGTGCTCCCGCCGGGGATCAGCCCCAGCATTTT. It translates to CASSLGAPAGDQPQHF.

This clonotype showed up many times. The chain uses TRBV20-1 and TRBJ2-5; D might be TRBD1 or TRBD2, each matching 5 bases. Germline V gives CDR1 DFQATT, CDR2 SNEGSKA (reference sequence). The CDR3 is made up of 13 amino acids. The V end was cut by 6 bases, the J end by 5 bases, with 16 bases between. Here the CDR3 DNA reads TGCAGTGCCCCTACCGAGGGGCTGGAGACCCAGTACTTC. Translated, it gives CSAPTEGLETQYF.

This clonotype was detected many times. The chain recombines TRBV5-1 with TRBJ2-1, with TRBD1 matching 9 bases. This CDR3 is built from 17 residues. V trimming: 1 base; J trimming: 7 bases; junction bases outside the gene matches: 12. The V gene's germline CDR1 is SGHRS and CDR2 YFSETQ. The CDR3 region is CASSLFSGQGPYNEQFF. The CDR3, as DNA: TGCGCCAGCAGCTTGTTCTCGGGACAGGGTCCGTATAATGAGCAGTTCTTC.

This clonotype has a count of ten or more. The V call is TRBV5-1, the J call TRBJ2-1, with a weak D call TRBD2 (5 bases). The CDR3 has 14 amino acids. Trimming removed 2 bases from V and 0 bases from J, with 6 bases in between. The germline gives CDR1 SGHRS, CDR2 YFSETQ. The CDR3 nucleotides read TGCGCCAGCAGCTTTGGGAGCTCCTACAATGAGCAGTTCTTC. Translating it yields CASSFGSSYNEQFF.

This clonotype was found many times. The DNA of the CDR3 is TGCGCCAGCAGCTTGGAGAGACCTAGCACAGATACGCAGTATTTT. Its translation is CASSLERPSTDTQYF. V usage is TRBV5-1 and J usage is TRBJ2-3, with no clear D. The CDR3 has 15 amino acids. The germline V and J ends were trimmed by 0 bases and 0 bases, with 8 bases remaining between them. Germline-derived CDR1 and CDR2 are SGHRS and YFSETQ.

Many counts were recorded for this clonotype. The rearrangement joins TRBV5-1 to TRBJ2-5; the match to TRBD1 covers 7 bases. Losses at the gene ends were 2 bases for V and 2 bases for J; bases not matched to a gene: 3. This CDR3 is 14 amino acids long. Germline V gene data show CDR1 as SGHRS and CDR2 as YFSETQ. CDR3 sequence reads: CASSLSGQQETQYF. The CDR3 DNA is TGCGCCAGCAGCTTATCGGGACAGCAAGAGACCCAGTACTTC. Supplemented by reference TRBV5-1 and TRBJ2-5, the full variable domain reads KAGVTQTPRYLIKTRGQQVTLSCSPISGHRSVSWYQQTPGQGLQFLFEYFSETQRNKGNFPGRFSGRQFSNSRSEMNVSTLELGDSALYLCASSLSGQQETQYFGPGTRLLVL.

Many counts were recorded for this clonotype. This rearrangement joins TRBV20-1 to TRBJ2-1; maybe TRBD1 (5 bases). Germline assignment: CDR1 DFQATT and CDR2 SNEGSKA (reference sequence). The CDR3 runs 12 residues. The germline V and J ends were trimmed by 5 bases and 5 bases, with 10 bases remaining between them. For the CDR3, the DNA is TGCAGTGCTCAGGGTTCCCACAATGAGCAGTTCTTC. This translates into CSAQGSHNEQFF.

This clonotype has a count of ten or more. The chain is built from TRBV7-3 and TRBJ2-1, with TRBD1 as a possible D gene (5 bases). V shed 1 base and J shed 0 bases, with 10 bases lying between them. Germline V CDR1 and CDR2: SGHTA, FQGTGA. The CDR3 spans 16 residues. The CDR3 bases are TGTGCCAGCAGCTTAAGGGGCAGCAGCTCCTACAATGAGCAGTTCTTC. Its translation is CASSLRGSSSYNEQFF.

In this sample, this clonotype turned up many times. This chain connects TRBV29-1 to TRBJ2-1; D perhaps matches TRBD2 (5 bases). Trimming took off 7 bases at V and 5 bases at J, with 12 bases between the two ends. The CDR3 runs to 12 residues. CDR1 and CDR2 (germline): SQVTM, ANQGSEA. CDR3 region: CSASGYHNEQFF. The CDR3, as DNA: TGCAGCGCCTCGGGGTATCACAATGAGCAGTTCTTC.

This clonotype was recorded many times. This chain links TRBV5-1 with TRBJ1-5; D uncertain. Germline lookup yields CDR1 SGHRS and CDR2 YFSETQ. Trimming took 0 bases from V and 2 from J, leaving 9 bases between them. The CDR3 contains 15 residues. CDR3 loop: CASSLDRVRNQPQHF. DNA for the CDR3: TGCGCCAGCAGCTTGGACAGAGTCCGCAATCAGCCCCAGCATTTT.

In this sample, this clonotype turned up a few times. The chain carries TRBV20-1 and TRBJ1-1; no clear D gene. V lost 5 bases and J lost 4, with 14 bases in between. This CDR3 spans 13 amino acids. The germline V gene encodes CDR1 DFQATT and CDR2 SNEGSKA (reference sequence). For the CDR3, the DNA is TGCAGTGCTCCCCAAAGGGTGAGCACTGAAGCTTTCTTT. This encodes CSAPQRVSTEAFF.

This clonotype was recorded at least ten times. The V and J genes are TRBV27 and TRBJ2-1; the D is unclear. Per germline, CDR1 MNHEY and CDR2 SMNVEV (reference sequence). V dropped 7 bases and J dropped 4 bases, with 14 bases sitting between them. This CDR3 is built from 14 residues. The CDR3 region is CASTPRLEYNEQFF. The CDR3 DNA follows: TGTGCCAGCACCCCCCGGCTGGAATACAATGAGCAGTTCTTC.

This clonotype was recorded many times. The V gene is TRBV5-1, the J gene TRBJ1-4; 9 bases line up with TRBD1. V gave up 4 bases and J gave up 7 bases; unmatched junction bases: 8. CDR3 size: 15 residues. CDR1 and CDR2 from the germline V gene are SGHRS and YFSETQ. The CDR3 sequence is CASSPGRQGGEKLFF. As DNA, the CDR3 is TGCGCCAGCAGCCCGGGACGACAGGGGGGTGAAAAACTGTTTTTT. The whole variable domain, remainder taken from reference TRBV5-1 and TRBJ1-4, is KAGVTQTPRYLIKTRGQQVTLSCSPISGHRSVSWYQQTPGQGLQFLFEYFSETQRNKGNFPGRFSGRQFSNSRSEMNVSTLELGDSALYLCASSPGRQGGEKLFFGSGTQLSVL.

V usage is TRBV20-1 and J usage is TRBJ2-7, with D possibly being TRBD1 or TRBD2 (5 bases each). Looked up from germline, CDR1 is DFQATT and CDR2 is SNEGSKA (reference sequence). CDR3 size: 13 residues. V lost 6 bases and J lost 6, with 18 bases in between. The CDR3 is CSAHVSGTPEQYF. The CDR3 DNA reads TGCAGTGCCCACGTATCAGGGACCCCCGAGCAGTACTTC.

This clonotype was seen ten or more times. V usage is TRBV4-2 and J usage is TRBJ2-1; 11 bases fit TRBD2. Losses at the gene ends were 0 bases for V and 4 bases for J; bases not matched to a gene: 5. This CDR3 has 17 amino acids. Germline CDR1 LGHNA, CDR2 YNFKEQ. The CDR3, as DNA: TGTGCCAGCAGCCAAGATGGGACTAGCGGTCAATACAATGAGCAGTTCTTC. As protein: CASSQDGTSGQYNEQFF.

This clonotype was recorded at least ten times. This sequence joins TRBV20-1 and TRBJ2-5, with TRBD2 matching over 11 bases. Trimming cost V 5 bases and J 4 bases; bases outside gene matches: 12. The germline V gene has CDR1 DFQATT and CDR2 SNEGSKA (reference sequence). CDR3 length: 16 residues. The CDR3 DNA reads TGCAGTGCTGAGGGAACCGGGACTAGCGGAATAGAGACCCAGTACTTC. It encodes CSAEGTGTSGIETQYF.